The sequence of this T cell receptor beta chain was determined in a study of blood T cell repertoires in COVID-19. The overall study: There were acute and convalescent COVID-19 samples, and they came from the United States, Italy and Spain.

The authors' processing: Cell counts per sample came from amplifying reference gene primers. The table came from immunoSEQ multiplex PCR; TCRdb's copy has only in-frame clones and leaves some out. The V and J calls and clone size are taken from that table; D and trimming were inferred from the DNA. The data show over 85,000 clones, roughly 90% seen once. The V gene's germline CDR1 is SEHNR and CDR2 FQNEAQ (reference sequence). This CDR3 is built from 15 residues. The trim removed 3 bases at V and 5 bases at J, leaving 10 bases unmatched. The sequenced material came from peripheral blood. The J gene is TRBJ2-7, the V gene TRBV7-9, with 7 bases fitting TRBD1. The receptor comes from a woman older than 75 with acute or convalescent COVID-19. The CDR3 region has the DNA TGTGCCAGCAGCTTCGGGACACAGGGGATGCACGAGCAGTACTTC. Residues: CASSFGTQGMHEQYF.